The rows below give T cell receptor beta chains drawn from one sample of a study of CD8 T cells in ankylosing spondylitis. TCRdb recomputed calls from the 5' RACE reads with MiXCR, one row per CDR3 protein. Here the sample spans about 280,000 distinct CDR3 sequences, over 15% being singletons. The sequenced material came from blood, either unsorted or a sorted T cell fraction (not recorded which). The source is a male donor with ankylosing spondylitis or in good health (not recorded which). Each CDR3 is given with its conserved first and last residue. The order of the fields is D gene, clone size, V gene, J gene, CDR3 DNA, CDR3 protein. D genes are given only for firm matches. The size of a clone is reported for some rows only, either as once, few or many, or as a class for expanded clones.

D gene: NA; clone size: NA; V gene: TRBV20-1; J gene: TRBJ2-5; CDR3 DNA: TGCAGTGCTATGGGAGCTGCGGAGACCCAGTACTTC; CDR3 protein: CSAMGAAETQYF
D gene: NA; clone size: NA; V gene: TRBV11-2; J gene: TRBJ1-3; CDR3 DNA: TGTGCCAGCAGCTTAGCTTACCGCAGGGTGGGCAACACCATATATTTT; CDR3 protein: CASSLAYRRVGNTIYF
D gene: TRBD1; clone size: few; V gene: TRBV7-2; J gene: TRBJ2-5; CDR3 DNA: TGTGCCAGCTGCTTGGGACAGAAAGAGACCCAGTACTTC; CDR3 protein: CASCLGQKETQYF
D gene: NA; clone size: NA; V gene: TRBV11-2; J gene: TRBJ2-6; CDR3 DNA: TGTGCCAGCAGCTTAGAGGGACACCTTTCTGGGGCCAACGTCCTGACTTTC; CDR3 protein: CASSLEGHLSGANVLTF
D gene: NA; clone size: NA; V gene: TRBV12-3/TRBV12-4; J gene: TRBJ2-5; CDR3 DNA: TGTGCCAGCAGACCGACAGGCGGAGAGACCCAGTACTTC; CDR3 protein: CASRPTGGETQYF
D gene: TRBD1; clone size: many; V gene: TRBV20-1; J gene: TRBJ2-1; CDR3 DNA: TGCAGTGCTAGTTGGGCAGGGGGCCCCTCCTACAATGAGCAGTTCTTC; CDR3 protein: CSASWAGGPSYNEQFF
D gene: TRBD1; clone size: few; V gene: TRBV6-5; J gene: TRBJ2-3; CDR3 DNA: TGTGCCAGCAGTTCGCGAGGGGGCGAGAGCACAGATACGCAGTATTTT; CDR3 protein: CASSSRGGESTDTQYF
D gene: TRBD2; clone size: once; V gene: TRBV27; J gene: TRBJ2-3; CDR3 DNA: TGTGCCAGCAGTTTATTTAGCGGGAGCTACCCAAAGGATACGCAGTATTTT; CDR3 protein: CASSLFSGSYPKDTQYF
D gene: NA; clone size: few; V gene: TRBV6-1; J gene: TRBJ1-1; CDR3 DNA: TGTGCCAGCAGTCGCTTGGCCTCCTCGGGGACGGACACTGAAGCTTTCTTT; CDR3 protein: CASSRLASSGTDTEAFF
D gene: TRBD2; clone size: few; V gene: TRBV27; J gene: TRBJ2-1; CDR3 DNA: TGTGCCAGCAGTTTGCCCCTAGCGGGGGGACCTGTTGAGCAGTTCTTC; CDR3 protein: CASSLPLAGGPVEQFF
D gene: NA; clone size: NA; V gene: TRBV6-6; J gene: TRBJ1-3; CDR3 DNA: TGTGCCAGCAGTAGGGGAACTGGAAACACCATATATTTT; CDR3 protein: CASSRGTGNTIYF
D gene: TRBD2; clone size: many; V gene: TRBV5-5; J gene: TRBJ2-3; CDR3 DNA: TGTGCCAGCAGCTTGGGACTAGCGGGTACAGATACGCAGTATTTT; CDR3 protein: CASSLGLAGTDTQYF
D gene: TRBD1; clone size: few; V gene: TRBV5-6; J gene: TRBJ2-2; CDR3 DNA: TGTGCCAGCAGCAAGGGACAGGCTTACACCGGGGAGCTGTTTTTT; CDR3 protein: CASSKGQAYTGELFF
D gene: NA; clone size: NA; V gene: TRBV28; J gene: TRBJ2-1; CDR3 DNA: TGTGCCAGCAGTTTAAGGACACCTTACAATGAGCAGTTCTTC; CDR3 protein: CASSLRTPYNEQFF
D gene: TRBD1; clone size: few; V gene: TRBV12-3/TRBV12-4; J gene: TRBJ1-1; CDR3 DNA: TGTGCCAGCAAGGTAGGGACAGGGAACACTGAAGCTTTCTTT; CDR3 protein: CASKVGTGNTEAFF
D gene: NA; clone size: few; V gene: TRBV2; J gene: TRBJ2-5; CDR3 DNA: TGTGCCAGCAGTGATGGCGAGAAGACCCAGTACTTC; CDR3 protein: CASSDGEKTQYF
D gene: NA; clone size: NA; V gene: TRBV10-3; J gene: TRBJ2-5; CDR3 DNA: TGTGCCATCAGACCCGGGACTGGGGTGGAGACCCAGTACTTC; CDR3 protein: CAIRPGTGVETQYF
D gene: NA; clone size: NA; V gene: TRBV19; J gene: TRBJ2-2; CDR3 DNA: TGTGCCAGTACTATTACTATCCACACCGGGGAGCTGTTTTTT; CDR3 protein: CASTITIHTGELFF
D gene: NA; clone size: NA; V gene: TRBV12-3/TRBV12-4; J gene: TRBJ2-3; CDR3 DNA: TGTGCCAGCAGTTTATTTAGTGCAGATACGCAGTATTTT; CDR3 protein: CASSLFSADTQYF
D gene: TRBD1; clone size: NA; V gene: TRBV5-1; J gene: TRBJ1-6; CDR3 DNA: TGCGCCAGCAGCTTGTTTCCCCACGACAGGGGGCAATCACCCCTCCACTTT; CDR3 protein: CASSLFPHDRGQSPLHF
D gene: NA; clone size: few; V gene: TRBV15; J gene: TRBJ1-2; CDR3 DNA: TGTGCCACCAGCAGCCAGCGCTGGGAGGGCAGCTATGGCTACACCTTC; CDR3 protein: CATSSQRWEGSYGYTF
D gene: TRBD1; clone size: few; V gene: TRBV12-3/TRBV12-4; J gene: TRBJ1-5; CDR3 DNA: TGTGCCAGCAGTTTTATTACAGGGGGATATAGCAATCAGCCCCAGCATTTT; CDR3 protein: CASSFITGGYSNQPQHF
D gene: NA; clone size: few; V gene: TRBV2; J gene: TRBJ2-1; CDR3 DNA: TGTGCCAGCAGGGCTCGGCATGAGCAGTTCTTC; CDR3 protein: CASRARHEQFF
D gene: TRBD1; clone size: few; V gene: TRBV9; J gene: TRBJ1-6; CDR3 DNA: TGTGCCAGCAGCGCAACGACAGGGGGTAATTCACCCCTCCACTTT; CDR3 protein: CASSATTGGNSPLHF
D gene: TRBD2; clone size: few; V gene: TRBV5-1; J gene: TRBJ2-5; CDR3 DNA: TGCGCCAGCAGCTTTGGTAGCGGGCAAGAGACCCAGTACTTC; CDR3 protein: CASSFGSGQETQYF
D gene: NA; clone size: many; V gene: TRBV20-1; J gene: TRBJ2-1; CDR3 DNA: TGCAGTGCTAGAGATCTATACGGGGGCAATGAGCAGTTCTTC; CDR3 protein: CSARDLYGGNEQFF
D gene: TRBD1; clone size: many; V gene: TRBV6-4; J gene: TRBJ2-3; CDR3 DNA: TGTGCCAGCAGTGACACAGGGGGCACAGATACGCAGTATTTT; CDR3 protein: CASSDTGGTDTQYF
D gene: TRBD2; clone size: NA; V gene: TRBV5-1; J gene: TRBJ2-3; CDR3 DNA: TGCGCCAGCAGCCCTAGCGGGAGAACAGATACGCAGTATTTT; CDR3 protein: CASSPSGRTDTQYF